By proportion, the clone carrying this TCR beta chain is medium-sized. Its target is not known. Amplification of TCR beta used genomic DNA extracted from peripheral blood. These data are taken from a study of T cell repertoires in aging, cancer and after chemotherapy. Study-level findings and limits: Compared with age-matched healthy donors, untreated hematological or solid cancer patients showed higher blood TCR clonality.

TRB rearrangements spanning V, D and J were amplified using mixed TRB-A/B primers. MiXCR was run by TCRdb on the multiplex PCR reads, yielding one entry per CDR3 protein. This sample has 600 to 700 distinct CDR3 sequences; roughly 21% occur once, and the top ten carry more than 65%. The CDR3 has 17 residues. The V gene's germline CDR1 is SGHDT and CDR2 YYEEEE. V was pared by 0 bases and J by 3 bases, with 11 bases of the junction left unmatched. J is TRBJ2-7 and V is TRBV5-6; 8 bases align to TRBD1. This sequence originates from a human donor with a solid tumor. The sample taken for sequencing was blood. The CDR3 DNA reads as TGTGCCAGCAGCTTGGGACAGGGGTGGGGTGTGATCTACGAGCAGTACTTC. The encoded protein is CASSLGQGWGVIYEQYF.